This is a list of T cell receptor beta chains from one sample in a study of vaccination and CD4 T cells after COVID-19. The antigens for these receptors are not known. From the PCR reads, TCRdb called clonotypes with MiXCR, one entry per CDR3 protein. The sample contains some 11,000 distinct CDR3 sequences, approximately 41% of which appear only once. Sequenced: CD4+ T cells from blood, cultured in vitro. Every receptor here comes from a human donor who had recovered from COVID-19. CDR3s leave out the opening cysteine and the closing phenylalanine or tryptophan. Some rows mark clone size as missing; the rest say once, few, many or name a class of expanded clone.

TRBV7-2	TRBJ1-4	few	ASSQPTVTNEKLF
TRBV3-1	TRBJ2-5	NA	ASSQAGLAGGETQY
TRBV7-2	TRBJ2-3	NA	ASSLEYLRTDTQY
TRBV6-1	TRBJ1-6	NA	ASSEGVGQGGSPLH
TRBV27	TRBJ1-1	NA	ASSFLGVRAHTEAF
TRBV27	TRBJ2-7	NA	ASRGSSRGPEQY
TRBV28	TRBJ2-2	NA	ASSPGRDTGELF
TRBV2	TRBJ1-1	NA	ASSEGMTGRGNTEAF
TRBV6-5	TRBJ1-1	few	ASSYVRAGGMNTEAF
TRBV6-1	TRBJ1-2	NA	ASSVGQGNRGYT
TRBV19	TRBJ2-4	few	ASSRWTGANKNIQY